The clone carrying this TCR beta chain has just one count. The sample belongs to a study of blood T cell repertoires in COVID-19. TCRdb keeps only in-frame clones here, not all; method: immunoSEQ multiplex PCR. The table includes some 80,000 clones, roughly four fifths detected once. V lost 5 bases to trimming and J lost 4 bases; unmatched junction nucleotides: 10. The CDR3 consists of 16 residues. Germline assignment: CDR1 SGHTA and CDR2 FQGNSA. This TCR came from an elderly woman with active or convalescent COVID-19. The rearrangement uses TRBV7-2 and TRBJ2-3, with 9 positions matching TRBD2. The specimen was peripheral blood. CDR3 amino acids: CASSPAGGGASDTQYF. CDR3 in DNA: TGTGCCAGCAGCCCCGCCGGCGGGGGGGCATCAGATACGCAGTATTTT.